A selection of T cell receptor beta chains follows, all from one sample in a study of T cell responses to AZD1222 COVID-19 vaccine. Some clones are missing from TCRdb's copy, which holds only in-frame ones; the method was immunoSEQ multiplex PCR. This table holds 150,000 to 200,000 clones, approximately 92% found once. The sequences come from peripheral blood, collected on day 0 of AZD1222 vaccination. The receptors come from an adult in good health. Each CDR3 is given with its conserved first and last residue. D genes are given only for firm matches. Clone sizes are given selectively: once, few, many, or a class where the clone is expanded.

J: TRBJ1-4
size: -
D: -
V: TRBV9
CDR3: CASSVGRAVTNEKLFF
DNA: TGTGCCAGCAGCGTGGGACGGGCCGTAACTAATGAAAAACTGTTTTTT

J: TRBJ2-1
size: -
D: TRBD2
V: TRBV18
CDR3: CASSPPGGKGWNEQFF
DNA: TGTGCCAGCTCACCACCGGGGGGGAAGGGTTGGAATGAGCAGTTCTTC

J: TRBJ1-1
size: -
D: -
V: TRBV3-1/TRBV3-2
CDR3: CASSQSGRPTEAFF
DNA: TGTGCCAGCAGCCAATCCGGCCGGCCGACTGAAGCTTTCTTT

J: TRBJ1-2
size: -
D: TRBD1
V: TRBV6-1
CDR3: CASSPPGTEFYGYTF
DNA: TGTGCCAGCAGTCCCCCCGGGACAGAGTTTTATGGCTACACCTTC

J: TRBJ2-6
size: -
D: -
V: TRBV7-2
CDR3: CASSRSGANVLTF
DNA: TGTGCCAGCAGCCGCTCTGGGGCCAACGTCCTGACTTTC

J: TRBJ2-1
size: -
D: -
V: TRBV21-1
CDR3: CASSPDPRNLPYNEQFF
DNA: TGTGCCAGCAGCCCCGATCCAAGGAATCTGCCCTACAATGAGCAGTTCTTC

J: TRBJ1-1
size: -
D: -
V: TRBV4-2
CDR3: CASSQVVGDTEAFF
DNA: TGTGCCAGCAGCCAAGTTGTAGGGGACACTGAAGCTTTCTTT

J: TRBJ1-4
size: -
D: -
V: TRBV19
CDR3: CASSTPRRGDNEKLFF
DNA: TGTGCCAGTAGTACCCCCCGGCGGGGCGATAATGAAAAACTGTTTTTT

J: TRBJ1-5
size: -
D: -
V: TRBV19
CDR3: CASRHKPGSNQPQHF
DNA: TGTGCCAGTAGACACAAACCAGGGAGCAATCAGCCCCAGCATTTT

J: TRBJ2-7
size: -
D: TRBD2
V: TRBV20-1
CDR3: CSAGTIYEQYF
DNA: TGCAGTGCGGGGACTATCTACGAGCAGTACTTC

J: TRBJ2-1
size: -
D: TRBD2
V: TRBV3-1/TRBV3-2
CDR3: CASSQGLDYNEQFF
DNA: TGTGCCAGCAGCCAGGGACTAGATTACAATGAGCAGTTCTTC

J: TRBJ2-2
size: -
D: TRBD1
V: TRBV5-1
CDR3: CASSSSGGTGGLFF
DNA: TGCGCCAGCAGCTCCTCGGGCGGGACAGGGGGCCTGTTTTTT

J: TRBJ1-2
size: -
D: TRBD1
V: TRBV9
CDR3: CASSSETGGRFYGYTF
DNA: TGTGCCAGCAGCTCCGAGACAGGGGGCCGCTTCTATGGCTACACCTTC

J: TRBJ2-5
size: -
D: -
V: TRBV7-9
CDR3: CASSSGGVHQETQYF
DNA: TGTGCCAGCAGCTCCGGTGGGGTCCACCAAGAGACCCAGTACTTC

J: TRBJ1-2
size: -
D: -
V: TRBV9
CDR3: CASSALGADYGYTF
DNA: TGTGCCAGCAGCGCCCTGGGGGCGGATTATGGCTACACCTTC

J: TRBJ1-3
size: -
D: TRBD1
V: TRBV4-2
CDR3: CASSQGQGGGAIYF
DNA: TGTGCCAGCAGCCAGGGACAGGGTGGGGGGGCCATATATTTT

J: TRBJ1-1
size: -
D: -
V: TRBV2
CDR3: CASSDSSGTTEAFF
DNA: TGTGCCAGCAGTGATTCCAGTGGGACCACTGAAGCTTTCTTT

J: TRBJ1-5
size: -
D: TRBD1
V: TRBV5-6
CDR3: CASSNRGSNQPQHF
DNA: TGTGCCAGCAGCAACAGGGGGAGCAATCAGCCCCAGCATTTT

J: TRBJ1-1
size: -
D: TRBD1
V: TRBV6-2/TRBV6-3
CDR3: CASSPTGGPAEAFF
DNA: TGTGCCAGCAGCCCGACAGGGGGCCCGGCTGAAGCTTTCTTT

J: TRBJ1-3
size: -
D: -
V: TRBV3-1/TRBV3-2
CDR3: CASSQEGSGNTIYF
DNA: TGTGCCAGCAGCCAAGAGGGCAGTGGAAACACCATATATTTT

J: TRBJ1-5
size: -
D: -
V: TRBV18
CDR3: CASSPGGPGQPQHF
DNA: TGTGCCAGCTCACCCGGGGGCCCCGGGCAGCCCCAGCATTTT

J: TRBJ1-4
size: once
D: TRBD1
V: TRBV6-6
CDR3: CASSTRDSPNEKLFF
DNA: TGTGCCAGCAGTACTCGGGACAGCCCTAATGAAAAACTGTTTTTT

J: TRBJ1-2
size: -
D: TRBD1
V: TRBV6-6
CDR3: CASSYTTGEGNYGYTF
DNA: TGTGCCAGCAGTTACACTACAGGGGAGGGGAACTATGGCTACACCTTC

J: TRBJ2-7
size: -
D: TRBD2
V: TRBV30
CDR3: CAVNLGGYEQYF
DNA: TGTGCCGTTAACCTGGGGGGGTACGAGCAGTACTTC

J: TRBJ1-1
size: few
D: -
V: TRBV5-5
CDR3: CASSLRAAERTEAFF
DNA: TGTGCCAGCAGCTTGCGGGCCGCAGAAAGGACTGAAGCTTTCTTT

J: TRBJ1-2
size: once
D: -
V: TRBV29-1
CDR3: CSVNRALGRGYTF
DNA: TGCAGCGTAAACAGGGCCCTTGGGCGCGGCTACACCTTC